The rows below give T cell receptor beta chains drawn from one sample of a study of CD8 T cells in ankylosing spondylitis. Using its own MiXCR run on the 5' RACE reads, TCRdb lists one record per CDR3 protein. The sample records 200,000 or so distinct CDR3 sequences, 10% to 15% being singletons. Sequencing was performed on blood, either unsorted or a sorted T cell fraction (not recorded which). The source is a female donor with ankylosing spondylitis or in good health (not recorded which). CDR3s include the opening cysteine and the closing phenylalanine or tryptophan. D genes are given only for firm matches. Only some rows state a clone size, as once, few, many or a class for expanded clones.

-,TRBV7-6,-,TRBJ2-1,CASSLEAFSYNEQFF,TGTGCCAGCAGCTTAGAGGCTTTCTCCTACAATGAGCAGTTCTTC
-,TRBV27,-,TRBJ1-2,CASSSRTAHNYGYTF,TGTGCCAGCAGTTCTCGGACAGCCCATAACTATGGCTACACCTTC
-,TRBV30,-,TRBJ2-1,CAWSVSEQFF,TGTGCCTGGAGTGTATCTGAGCAGTTCTTC
TRBD2,TRBV5-1,few,TRBJ2-1,CASSLEGLGDNEQFF,TGCGCCAGCAGCTTGGAGGGACTAGGGGACAATGAGCAGTTCTTC
-,TRBV29-1,-,TRBJ2-7,CSVGGAVSYEQYF,TGCAGCGTTGGGGGGGCAGTTTCCTACGAGCAGTACTTC
-,TRBV7-2,-,TRBJ2-7,CASSLEVGQGPDF,TGTGCCAGCAGCTTAGAAGTCGGACAAGGGCCGGACTTC
-,TRBV15,many,TRBJ1-6,CATSRDGRVNSPLHF,TGTGCCACCAGCAGAGATGGCAGGGTCAATTCACCCCTCCACTTT
TRBD2,TRBV6-1,-,TRBJ2-3,CASDPGLAGADTQYF,TGTGCCAGCGACCCCGGACTAGCGGGGGCAGATACGCAGTATTTT
-,TRBV10-3,many,TRBJ1-6,CAISDRAGTTNSPLHF,TGTGCCATCAGTGACAGGGCGGGAACAACTAATTCACCCCTCCACTTT
TRBD2,TRBV9,many,TRBJ2-1,CASSVDAGELYEQFF,TGTGCCAGCAGCGTAGACGCGGGAGAGTTATATGAGCAGTTCTTC
-,TRBV7-2,few,TRBJ2-2,CASNLRNTGELFF,TGTGCCAGCAACCTAAGGAACACCGGGGAGCTGTTTTTT
TRBD2,TRBV5-1,few,TRBJ2-3,CASSLETSGRAEQYF,TGCGCCAGCAGCTTGGAGACTAGCGGGAGAGCCGAGCAGTATTTT
-,TRBV20-1,few,TRBJ2-4,CSARKTGTGKAKNIQYF,TGCAGTGCTAGAAAGACAGGGACTGGCAAAGCCAAAAACATTCAGTACTTC
-,TRBV10-3,many,TRBJ1-5,CAIRGSEGSNQPQHF,TGTGCCATCAGGGGGAGTGAAGGGTCCAATCAGCCCCAGCATTTT
TRBD2,TRBV5-1,many,TRBJ2-1,CASSLVGLAASYNEQFF,TGCGCCAGCAGCTTGGTGGGACTAGCGGCCTCCTACAATGAGCAGTTCTTC
-,TRBV11-2,many,TRBJ1-2,CASSVVSAEYGYTF,TGTGCCAGCAGTGTGGTCAGCGCGGAGTATGGCTACACCTTC
TRBD1,TRBV6-1,many,TRBJ2-3,CASSERGHTDTQYF,TGTGCCAGCAGTGAAAGGGGGCACACAGATACGCAGTATTTT
TRBD2,TRBV7-9,few,TRBJ2-1,CASSSLAGARDRFF,TGTGCCAGCAGCTCACTAGCGGGCGCCCGCGATCGGTTCTTC
-,TRBV12-3/TRBV12-4,many,TRBJ2-7,CASSQNGLYEQYF,TGTGCCAGCAGTCAAAACGGACTCTACGAGCAGTACTTC
-,TRBV4-1,-,TRBJ1-5,CASSQDGNRFIHF,TGCGCCAGCAGCCAAGACGGGAACAGGTTCATCCATTTT
-,TRBV6-2/TRBV6-3,many,TRBJ1-5,CASSRGGEPQHF,TGTGCCAGCAGTAGGGGGGGCGAGCCCCAGCATTTT
TRBD2,TRBV4-2,few,TRBJ2-1,CASSQDLREGQGEQFF,TGTGCCAGCAGCCAAGATCTGAGGGAGGGCCAGGGTGAGCAGTTCTTC
TRBD1,TRBV20-1,few,TRBJ1-5,CSARERTGGFYSNQPQHF,TGCAGTGCTAGAGAGCGGACAGGGGGATTCTATAGCAATCAGCCCCAGCATTTT
-,TRBV20-1,few,TRBJ2-7,CSARDQGSPPYEQYF,TGCAGTGCTAGAGATCAGGGATCACCACCCTACGAGCAGTACTTC
-,TRBV6-1,many,TRBJ1-5,CASSEGTPYQPQHF,TGTGCCAGCAGTGAAGGGACACCATATCAGCCCCAGCATTTT
-,TRBV5-1,-,TRBJ2-1,CASSLQAKSSYNEQFF,TGCGCCAGCAGCTTACAAGCGAAGAGCTCCTACAATGAGCAGTTCTTC
-,TRBV27,many,TRBJ1-5,CASSYRSLLYQPQHF,TGTGCCAGCAGTTACCGCAGCCTTCTTTATCAGCCCCAGCATTTT
TRBD1,TRBV20-1,-,TRBJ2-7,CSANRGQGYEQYF,TGCAGTGCTAACAGGGGACAGGGGTACGAGCAGTACTTC
-,TRBV6-1,few,TRBJ2-7,CASSEVGQYF,TGTGCCAGCAGTGAAGTGGGGCAGTACTTC